The table lists the clone carrying this TCR beta chain with many counts. The antigen remains unidentified. The authors built TCR beta libraries using iRepertoire HTBI primers and Arm-PCR of CDR3 regions. TCRdb independently ran MiXCR on the multiplex PCR reads; one entry per CDR3 protein. The sample carries about half a million distinct CDR3 sequences, about 11% recorded once. The ends were cut back, 3 bases at V and 5 bases at J, with 16 bases in the middle. The CDR3 spans 16 residues. The data originate from a study of regulatory T cells in long-lasting Graves disease. Study results and limitations: There were preferences for TRBV28, TRBJ1-2 and TRBJ2-5 in persistent disease.

Time point specified: newly diagnosed GD, antithyroid drugs for less than 3 months. PBMCs were the source of the RNA used for TCR sequencing. From an endocrinology department in Xi'an, China, came the patients. This sample was shared with a second study, whose subject was T cells in Graves' hyperthyroidism and ophthalmopathy. That paper notes: Not enrolled were patients with uncontrolled infection, other autoimmune disease, pregnancy or lactation.

The rearrangement joins TRBV12-3 or TRBV12-4 to TRBJ2-2, with D tentatively TRBD1 or TRBD2 (5 bases each). The material was peripheral blood mononuclear cells (PBMCs), obtained at new diagnosis, from a patient treated with antithyroid drugs. This clonotype originated in a woman in her 30s with Graves disease. DNA of the CDR3: TGTGCCAGCAGTTTTTGGGGGTGGGGCGAGACCGGGGAGCTGTTTTTT. Its protein product is CASSFWGWGETGELFF.